This entry features one T cell receptor (beta chain) sequence. The source of the sample is a study of blood T cell repertoires in COVID-19. As for the study in general: From the United States, Italy and Spain came samples of acute and convalescent COVID-19. PBMCs, B-cell-depleted T cells, or T cells provided the cDNA or gDNA that made up the material.

In the source study's methods: Amplification of reference gene primers was used by the study to estimate nucleated cell counts. Sequencing used immunoSEQ multiplex PCR; TCRdb keeps in-frame clones, though not all of them. The V and J calls and clone size are taken from that table; D and trimming were inferred from the DNA. The repertoire holds around 71,000 clones, with around 83% as singletons. Germline-derived CDR1 and CDR2 are SGHNT and YYREEE (reference sequence). CDR3 size: 14 residues. Germline trimming cut 4 bases from V and 3 bases from J; bases unmatched to any gene: 5. The V and J genes are TRBV5-4 and TRBJ2-5; 8 bases fit TRBD1. Sequences were obtained from peripheral blood. This sequence was found in a man aged 65-85 years with acute or convalescent COVID-19. CDR3 amino acids: CASSKGQAEETQYF. The CDR3 DNA follows: TGTGCCAGCAGCAAGGGACAGGCTGAAGAGACCCAGTACTTC. The whole variable domain, filled in from reference TRBV5-4 and TRBJ2-5, reads ETGVTQSPTHLIKTRGQQVTLRCSSQSGHNTVSWYQQALGQGPQFIFQYYREEENGRGNFPPRFSGLQFPNYSSELNVNALELDDSALYLCASSKGQAEETQYFGPGTRLLVL.